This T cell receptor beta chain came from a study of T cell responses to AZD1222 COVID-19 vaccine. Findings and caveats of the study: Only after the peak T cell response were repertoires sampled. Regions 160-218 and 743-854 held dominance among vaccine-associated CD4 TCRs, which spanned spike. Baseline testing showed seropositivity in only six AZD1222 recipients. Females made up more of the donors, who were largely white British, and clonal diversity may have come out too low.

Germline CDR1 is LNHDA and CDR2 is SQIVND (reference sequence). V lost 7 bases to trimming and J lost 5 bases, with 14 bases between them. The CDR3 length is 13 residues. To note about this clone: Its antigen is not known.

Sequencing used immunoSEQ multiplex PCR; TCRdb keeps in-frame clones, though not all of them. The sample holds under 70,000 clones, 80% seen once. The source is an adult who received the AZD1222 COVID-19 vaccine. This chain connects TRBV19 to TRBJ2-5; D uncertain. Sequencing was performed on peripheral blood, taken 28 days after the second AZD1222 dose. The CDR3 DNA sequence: TGTGCCAGTACCCTAGGAAGCCAGGAGACCCAGTACTTC. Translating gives CASTLGSQETQYF.